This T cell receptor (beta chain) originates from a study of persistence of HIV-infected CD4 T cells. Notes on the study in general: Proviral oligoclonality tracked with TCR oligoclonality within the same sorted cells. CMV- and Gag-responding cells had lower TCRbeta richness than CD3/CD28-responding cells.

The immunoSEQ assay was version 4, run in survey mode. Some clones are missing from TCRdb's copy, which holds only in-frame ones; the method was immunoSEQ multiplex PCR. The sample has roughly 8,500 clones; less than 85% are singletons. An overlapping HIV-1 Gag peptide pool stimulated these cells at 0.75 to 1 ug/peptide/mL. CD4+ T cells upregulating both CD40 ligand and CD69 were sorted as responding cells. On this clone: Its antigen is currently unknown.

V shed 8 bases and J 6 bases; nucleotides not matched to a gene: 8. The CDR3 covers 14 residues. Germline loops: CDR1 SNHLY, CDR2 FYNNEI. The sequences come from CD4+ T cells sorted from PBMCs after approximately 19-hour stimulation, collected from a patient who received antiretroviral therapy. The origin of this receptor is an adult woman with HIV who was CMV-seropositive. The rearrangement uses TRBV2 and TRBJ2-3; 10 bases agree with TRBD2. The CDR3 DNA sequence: TGTGCCAGCGTTGGGAGCGGGAGGGGCGATACGCAGTATTTT. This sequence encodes CASVGSGRGDTQYF.